Listed below are T cell receptor beta chains from one sample, sequenced in a study of cytomegalovirus exposure and HLA in healthy donors. The table came from immunoSEQ multiplex PCR; TCRdb's copy has only in-frame clones and leaves some out. The sample records roughly 180,000 clones, 75% to 85% being singletons. The sample was PBMCs. The origin of the receptors is a female donor in good health and CMV-seronegative. The CDR3 runs from the conserved cysteine through the conserved F or W. D genes are given only for firm matches. Only part of the rows carry a size: once, few, many, or a class if the clone is expanded.

D gene: .
V gene: TRBV6-1
clone size: once
J gene: TRBJ2-5
CDR3 DNA: TGTGCCAGCTGTCGACACTCCCAAGAGACCCAGTACTTC
CDR3 protein: CASCRHSQETQYF

D gene: .
V gene: TRBV19
clone size: .
J gene: TRBJ1-2
CDR3 DNA: TGTGCCAGTAGTAAACAGGGTATTGGCTACACCTTC
CDR3 protein: CASSKQGIGYTF

D gene: TRBD1
V gene: TRBV4-1
clone size: .
J gene: TRBJ2-1
CDR3 DNA: TGCGCCAGCAGCCACTATAGGACAGGGGGGATTAATGAGCAGTTCTTC
CDR3 protein: CASSHYRTGGINEQFF

D gene: .
V gene: TRBV10-3
clone size: .
J gene: TRBJ2-2
CDR3 DNA: TGTGCCAGTTCCGGCTGGGTAGCGACGAACACCGGGGAGCTGTTTTTT
CDR3 protein: CASSGWVATNTGELFF

D gene: .
V gene: TRBV10-3
clone size: few
J gene: TRBJ1-6
CDR3 DNA: TGTGCCATCAGAAAGGACAGTTCGAATTCACCCCTCCACTTT
CDR3 protein: CAIRKDSSNSPLHF

D gene: TRBD1
V gene: TRBV9
clone size: .
J gene: TRBJ1-2
CDR3 DNA: TGTGCCAGCAGCGATACCACAGGGGGTAGAGCCTATGGCTACACCTTC
CDR3 protein: CASSDTTGGRAYGYTF

D gene: TRBD2
V gene: TRBV27
clone size: .
J gene: TRBJ2-2
CDR3 DNA: TGTGCTTCGAGGGAGGGGTCCCCCAACGCCGGGGAGCTGTTTTTT
CDR3 protein: CASREGSPNAGELFF

D gene: TRBD1
V gene: TRBV2
clone size: .
J gene: TRBJ1-4
CDR3 DNA: TGTGCCAGCAGACTAGAGGGGGCCCGGGGAGAAAAACTGTTTTTT
CDR3 protein: CASRLEGARGEKLFF

D gene: .
V gene: TRBV5-6
clone size: .
J gene: TRBJ2-6
CDR3 DNA: TGTGCCAGCAGCTCGCTAGGGGCTGGGGCCAACGTCCTGACTTTC
CDR3 protein: CASSSLGAGANVLTF

D gene: .
V gene: TRBV2
clone size: .
J gene: TRBJ2-7
CDR3 DNA: TGTGCCAGCAGTGAATCGGGGATAAAATACGAGCAGTACTTC
CDR3 protein: CASSESGIKYEQYF

D gene: .
V gene: TRBV4-3
clone size: .
J gene: TRBJ2-2
CDR3 DNA: TGCGCCAGCAGCCAAGAATACGGGACCGGGGAGCTGTTTTTT
CDR3 protein: CASSQEYGTGELFF

D gene: .
V gene: TRBV5-4
clone size: .
J gene: TRBJ2-7
CDR3 DNA: TGTGCCAGCAGCTCGCCGACAGGAGCCTACGAGCAGTACTTC
CDR3 protein: CASSSPTGAYEQYF

D gene: TRBD1
V gene: TRBV7-2
clone size: .
J gene: TRBJ1-2
CDR3 DNA: TGTGCCAGCAGCCCCGGGTTGGGACAGGGACTTGGCTACACCTTC
CDR3 protein: CASSPGLGQGLGYTF

D gene: .
V gene: TRBV5-1
clone size: .
J gene: TRBJ1-1
CDR3 DNA: TGCGCCAGCAGCTTGGAAGACTTGAACACTGAAGCTTTCTTT
CDR3 protein: CASSLEDLNTEAFF

D gene: TRBD1
V gene: TRBV19
clone size: few
J gene: TRBJ1-2
CDR3 DNA: TGTGCCAGTAGGGAAACAGGGGGACGGTATGGCTACACCTTC
CDR3 protein: CASRETGGRYGYTF